The entry below describes one T cell receptor beta chain. The data were obtained in a study of Graves' ophthalmopathy and Graves' hyperthyroidism. The authors amplified TCR beta CDR3 regions from RNA transcripts. HTBI-primed RT-PCR formed the first round, and a multiplex PCR formed the second. TCRdb re-called the multiplex PCR reads through MiXCR, storing one row per CDR3 protein. The sample records approximately 45,000 distinct CDR3 sequences, around 50% being singletons. J was trimmed by 6 bases and V by 3 bases; bases with no gene match: 6. Per the germline V gene, CDR1 is LNHNV and CDR2 is YYDKDF (reference sequence). The CDR3 is 14 amino acids.

The gene calls are TRBV15 and TRBJ1-1; 8 nucleotides agree with TRBD1. The specimen sequenced was peripheral blood. The receptor comes from an adult man with Graves' ophthalmopathy. The chain's CDR3 is CATSSLRGLAEAFF. The CDR3 region has the DNA TGTGCCACCAGCAGCCTCAGGGGGCTGGCTGAAGCTTTCTTT.